The 24 T cell receptor beta chains below all came from one sample that was sequenced in a study of T cell clonality in common variable immunodeficiency (dated by TCRdb to the mid-2010s). The library was built by means of the immunoSEQ multiplex PCR assay. TCRdb limited this immuneACCESS table to in-frame rearrangements with V and J called. A share of clones is missing; checked studies link under half to unresolved V genes, and the rest is unexplained. For this sample, tens of thousands of clones are listed, none of them singletons. The ten most abundant clones make up around 1.6% of the sample. Sequenced material: peripheral blood mononuclear cells. These receptors were collected from a person between 18 and 75 years old in good health.

This clone came up many times. At one of its ends the junction is not consistent with the germline gene, which may arise from a read error. The read terminates 3 residues ahead of where the CDR3 ends, so the germline J gene completes it. This sequence joins TRBV4-2 and TRBJ2-7; 8 nucleotides agree with TRBD1. Germline lookup yields CDR1 LGHNA and CDR2 YNFKEQ. The CDR3 has 16 residues. CDR3 sequence: CASSQQTGGSSYEQYF. CDR3 DNA, as far as it was read: TGCGCCAGCAGCCAACAAACAGGGGGAAGCTCCTACGAG.

A few counts support this clone. The sequenced CDR3 bases are TGTGCCAGTAGTATGGACAGGGAGGATGAG. Its protein is CASSMDREDE. The full CDR3 sequence reads CASSMDREDEQFF. The V and J genes are TRBV19 and TRBJ2-1; 8 positions match TRBD1. The CDR3 end falls 3 residues outside the read, so it is completed with the germline J gene. Germline V CDR1 and CDR2: LNHDA, SQIVND (reference sequence). This CDR3 spans 13 amino acids. After removal of 3 bases from V and 8 bases from J, the junction contained 3 bases not matched to a gene.

This clone was recorded at least ten times. The observed sequence ends 3 residues before the CDR3 terminus, with the missing tail filled in from the germline J gene. This sequence joins TRBV6-2 or TRBV6-3 and TRBJ2-3; 9 bases align to TRBD1. The CDR3 runs 14 residues. Trimming cost V 4 bases and J 5 bases; bases outside gene matches: 4. The germline gives CDR1 MNHEY, CDR2 SVGEGT. The CDR3: CASSLEDRGDTQYF. The covered CDR3 bases are TGTGCCAGCAGTTTAGAGGACAGGGGAGATACG.

This clone was found many times. The read ends 3 residues before the CDR3 terminus; that terminus is restored from the germline J gene. The chain joins TRBV20-1 to TRBJ2-7, with D uncertain. Germline V gene data show CDR1 as DFQATT and CDR2 as SNEGSKA (reference sequence). The CDR3 is made up of 15 amino acids. The germline V and J ends were trimmed by 6 bases and 0 bases, with 18 bases remaining between them. The CDR3 protein is CSASDFRGSSYEQYF. The sequenced CDR3 bases are TGCAGTGCCTCAGACTTTCGAGGAAGCTCCTACGAG.

In this sample, this clone turned up many times. Read sequence stops 3 residues before the CDR3 end, and the germline J gene provides the missing end. This chain joins TRBV20-1 and TRBJ2-7; 7 bases are shared with TRBD2. The V gene's germline CDR1 is DFQATT and CDR2 SNEGSKA (reference sequence). The CDR3 runs 13 residues. With 6 bases clipped from V and 1 base from J, the junction kept 6 bases outside the gene matches. Incomplete CDR3 DNA: TGCAGTGCCATCGTGGGGGGGTCCTACGAG. This encodes CSAIVGGSYE. The whole CDR3 sequence is CSAIVGGSYEQYF.

This clone was recorded many times. The read ends 3 residues shy of where the CDR3 ends; the end is completed using the germline J gene. The rearrangement joins TRBV9 to TRBJ2-5; 8 nucleotides match TRBD1. The CDR3 covers 17 residues. In germline, CDR1 is SGDLS, CDR2 YYNGEE. The ends lost 0 bases at V and 1 base at J; junction bases unmatched: 8. CDR3 bases read: TGTGCCAGCAGCGTAGGGGTCTCCGGGACAGGCCAAGAGACC. This gives the protein CASSVGVSGTGQET. The complete CDR3 protein is CASSVGVSGTGQETQYF. Full variable domain (rest looked up from reference TRBV9 and TRBJ2-5): DSGVTQTPKHLITATGQRVTLRCSPRSGDLSVYWYQQSLDQGLQFLIQYYNGEERAKGNILERFSAQQFPDLHSELNLSSLELGDSALYFCASSVGVSGTGQETQYFGPGTRLLVL.

This clone was seen ten or more times. With the read ending 3 residues before the CDR3 end, the germline J gene is used to fill in that end. The V and J genes are TRBV28 and TRBJ2-5; 10 bases map to TRBD2. The CDR3 length is 17 residues. The junction had 11 bases not matched to a gene; V was cut back by 2 bases and J by 5 bases. From germline, CDR1 is MDHEN and CDR2 SYDVKM. The part of the CDR3 DNA that was read is TGTGCCAGCAGTTTACTAGGTGCTAGCGGGAGTGGTGAGACC. Translating it yields CASSLLGASGSGET. The full CDR3 sequence reads CASSLLGASGSGETQYF.

This clone was seen many times. The DNA ends 3 residues before the CDR3 does, and the rest of the CDR3 is filled in from the germline J gene. V usage is TRBV19 and J usage is TRBJ2-1; 7 bases map to TRBD2. Per the germline V gene, CDR1 is LNHDA and CDR2 is SQIVND (reference sequence). V trimming: 6 bases; J trimming: 5 bases; junction bases outside the gene matches: 13. This CDR3 contains 16 residues. The CDR3 sequence: CASRRSGGVGDNEQFF. The CDR3 DNA, read in part, is TGTGCCAGTAGACGATCGGGGGGAGTGGGAGACAATGAG. Filled out from reference TRBV19 and TRBJ2-1, the complete variable domain reads DGGITQSPKYLFRKEGQNVTLSCEQNLNHDAMYWYRQDPGQGLRLIYYSQIVNDFQKGDIAEGYSVSREKKESFPLTVTSAQKNPTAFYLCASRRSGGVGDNEQFFGPGTRLTVL.

This clone showed up many times. The observed sequence ends 3 residues before the CDR3 terminus, with the missing tail filled in from the germline J gene. The rearrangement joins TRBV19 to TRBJ1-4, with D tentatively TRBD1 (5 bases). The CDR3 is made up of 15 amino acids. The germline V gene has CDR1 LNHDA and CDR2 SQIVND (reference sequence). V lost 3 bases, J lost 5 bases, and 13 bases lay in between. The chain's CDR3 is CASSIGGSWNEKLFF. Partial CDR3 DNA: TGTGCCAGTAGTATTGGGGGGTCGTGGAATGAAAAA. Combining the CDR3 with reference TRBV19 and TRBJ1-4 gives the whole variable domain DGGITQSPKYLFRKEGQNVTLSCEQNLNHDAMYWYRQDPGQGLRLIYYSQIVNDFQKGDIAEGYSVSREKKESFPLTVTSAQKNPTAFYLCASSIGGSWNEKLFFGSGTQLSVL.

This clone came up many times. Read coverage stops 3 residues before the CDR3 terminus; the germline J gene supplies the remainder. V usage is TRBV24-1 and J usage is TRBJ2-1; 11 bases are a match to TRBD2. The CDR3 sequence is 14 residues long. Germline loops: CDR1 KGHDR, CDR2 SFDVKD. V gave up 7 bases and J gave up 6 bases; unmatched junction bases: 4. CDR3 sequence: CATRGLAGGNEQFF. The CDR3 DNA, read in part, is TGTGCCACCAGAGGGCTAGCGGGGGGCAATGAG.

This clone was seen at least ten times. The DNA ends 3 residues before the CDR3 does, and the rest of the CDR3 is filled in from the germline J gene. The chain joins TRBV29-1 to TRBJ1-1; D unresolved. Germline values: CDR1 SQVTM, CDR2 ANQGSEA. Trimming shortened V by 4 bases and J by 0 bases, and 3 bases separated the two germline ends. The CDR3 spans 11 residues. The CDR3 reads CSVVVNTEAFF. The covered CDR3 bases are TGCAGCGTTGTCGTGAACACTGAA.

This clone was picked up many times. The DNA read from the CDR3 is TGTGCCAGCAGCTCTCGGGGACAGGGCAGAGTTGGC. Its protein is CASSSRGQGRVG. The whole CDR3 protein reads CASSSRGQGRVGYTF. This rearrangement joins TRBV7-9 to TRBJ1-2, with 9 bases fitting TRBD1. The read is 3 residues too short to cover the CDR3 end, so that end is filled in from the germline J gene. V shed 4 bases and J 7 bases; nucleotides not matched to a gene: 10. In germline, CDR1 is SEHNR, CDR2 FQNEAQ (reference sequence). The CDR3 contains 15 residues.

This clone was counted between two and nine times. The read falls 3 residues short of the CDR3 end, and the missing part is taken from the germline J gene. This chain connects TRBV2 to TRBJ2-2, with 7 bases matching TRBD1. CDR3 length: 12 amino acids. In germline, CDR1 is SNHLY, CDR2 FYNNEI. Partial CDR3 DNA: TGTGCCAGCAGGGACGGGACAGAAGGG. Its translation: CASRDGTEG. The entire CDR3 reads CASRDGTEGLFF.

At least ten counts were recorded for this clone. Germline and junction disagree at one end, which may indicate a read error. Read data end 3 residues before the CDR3 end; the end is taken from the germline J gene. This sequence joins TRBV4-2 and TRBJ1-2; 8 bases line up with TRBD1. Looked up from germline, CDR1 is LGHNA and CDR2 is YNFKEQ. CDR3 length: 16 amino acids. This CDR3 reads CASSQFTTGDYVSYTF. The covered CDR3 bases are TGCGCCAGCAGCCAATTCACGACAGGGGACTATGTTAGC.

This clone was seen repeatedly, ten times or more. The read gets to within 3 residues of the CDR3 end, and the germline J gene fills in the rest. The V and J genes are TRBV20-1 and TRBJ2-3, with TRBD2 matching 10 bases. With V trimmed by 6 bases and J by 7 bases, 10 bases remained unmatched. The CDR3 is made up of 14 amino acids. Germline loops: CDR1 DFQATT, CDR2 SNEGSKA (reference sequence). This CDR3 reads CSALPTSGLNTQYF. The DNA read from the CDR3 is TGCAGTGCCCTCCCGACTAGCGGGTTGAATACG.

This clone was recorded many times. CDR3 protein: CASSPTGSSYEQYF. The DNA read from the CDR3 is TGTGCCAGCTCACCGACAGGAAGCTCCTACGAG. The rearrangement uses TRBV18 and TRBJ2-7, with D possibly matching TRBD1 (6 bases). The observed sequence ends 3 residues before the CDR3 terminus, with the missing tail filled in from the germline J gene. The CDR3 sequence is 14 residues long. Germline lookup yields CDR1 KGHSH and CDR2 LQKENI. Deletions cut 3 bases from V and 0 bases from J, with 9 bases between.

This clone came up many times. The read gets to within 3 residues of the CDR3 end, and the germline J gene fills in the rest. The gene calls are TRBV2 and TRBJ2-3, with 12 bases aligning to TRBD2. Trimming cost V 6 bases and J 3 bases; bases outside gene matches: 4. The CDR3 is made up of 15 amino acids. The germline CDR1 and CDR2 sequences are SNHLY and FYNNEI. The CDR3 is CASSLTSGRTDTQYF. The sequenced part of the CDR3 DNA is TGTGCCAGCAGCTTAACTAGCGGGAGGACAGATACG.

A few counts support this clone. The CDR3 reads CASSLATFSSTDTQYF. The part of the CDR3 DNA that was read is TGTGCCAGCAGCTTAGCCACATTCTCTAGCACAGATACG. The chain joins TRBV7-2 to TRBJ2-3; no clear D gene. Sequencing ends 3 residues short of the CDR3 end; the germline J gene provides the rest. Trimming removed 0 bases at V and 0 bases at J, with 10 bases between. This CDR3 has 16 amino acids. Germline values: CDR1 SGHTA, CDR2 FQGNSA.

Many counts were recorded for this clone. Read sequence stops 3 residues before the CDR3 end, and the germline J gene provides the missing end. At the DNA level, this CDR3 is encoded by other sequences in the same sample as well. The gene calls are TRBV20-1 and TRBJ2-5, with 12 bases matching TRBD2. Germline-derived CDR1 and CDR2 are DFQATT and SNEGSKA (reference sequence). The CDR3 consists of 13 residues. The junction had 1 base not matched to a gene; V was cut back by 6 bases and J by 2 bases. The part of the CDR3 DNA that was read is TGCAGTGCCGGGACTAGCGGGCAAGAGACC. As protein: CSAGTSGQET. The full CDR3 protein is CSAGTSGQETQYF.

To note about this clone: The read ends 3 residues shy of where the CDR3 ends; the end is completed using the germline J gene. V gene TRBV10-3 combines with J gene TRBJ1-6; D gene ambiguous. The CDR3 consists of 13 residues. CDR1 and CDR2 from the germline V gene are ENHRY and SYGVKD. V shed 4 bases and J shed 4 bases, with 5 bases lying between them. The CDR3 here is CAISGGYNSPLHF. CDR3 bases read: TGTGCCATCAGTGGAGGTTATAATTCACCC.

At least ten counts were recorded for this clone. The CDR3 end lies 3 residues beyond the end of the read and is filled in from the germline J gene. The rearrangement uses TRBV5-1 and TRBJ2-1; TRBD2 might be the D (6 bases). CDR3 length: 15 residues. V was shortened by 5 bases and J by 3 bases, with 15 bases between the two germline ends. Germline values: CDR1 SGHRS, CDR2 YFSETQ. The covered CDR3 bases are TGCGCCAGCAGGCGGGAACCCAACGGCTACAATGAG. It is translated as CASRREPNGYNE. The full CDR3 reads CASRREPNGYNEQFF.

Comments on this clone: The sequenced fragment ends 3 residues before the CDR3 boundary, so the rest is inferred from the germline J gene. The J gene is TRBJ2-7, the V gene TRBV10-2; 7 bases agree with TRBD2. The CDR3 spans 13 residues. Losses at the gene ends were 2 bases for V and 2 bases for J; bases not matched to a gene: 0. Germline V gene data show CDR1 as WSHSY and CDR2 as SAAADI. The CDR3 bases that were read are TGCGCCAGCAGTGAGGGACTAGCCTACGAG. It specifies CASSEGLAYE. The whole CDR3 protein reads CASSEGLAYEQYF.

This clone showed up many times. The read terminates 3 residues ahead of where the CDR3 ends, so the germline J gene completes it. This chain uses TRBV10-3 with TRBJ2-7, with 10 nucleotides matching TRBD1. This CDR3 comprises 16 residues. CDR1 and CDR2 from the germline V gene are ENHRY and SYGVKD. V shed 4 bases and J 2 bases; nucleotides not matched to a gene: 8. CDR3 DNA (partial): TGTGCCATCAGTGGACCAGACAGGGGGCCAACCTACGAG. Translated: CAISGPDRGPTYE. The CDR3 in full is CAISGPDRGPTYEQYF.

This clone appeared many times. The read halts 3 residues ahead of the CDR3 end, with the missing end drawn from the germline J gene. The chain combines TRBV6-1 with TRBJ1-5; D is possibly TRBD1 (6 bases). Trimming took 3 bases from V and 7 from J, leaving 13 bases between them. The CDR3 is 14 amino acids. Germline loops: CDR1 MNHNS, CDR2 SASEGT. The CDR3 sequence: CASSDTGSGQPQHF. The covered CDR3 bases are TGTGCCAGCAGTGATACAGGGTCAGGGCAGCCC.